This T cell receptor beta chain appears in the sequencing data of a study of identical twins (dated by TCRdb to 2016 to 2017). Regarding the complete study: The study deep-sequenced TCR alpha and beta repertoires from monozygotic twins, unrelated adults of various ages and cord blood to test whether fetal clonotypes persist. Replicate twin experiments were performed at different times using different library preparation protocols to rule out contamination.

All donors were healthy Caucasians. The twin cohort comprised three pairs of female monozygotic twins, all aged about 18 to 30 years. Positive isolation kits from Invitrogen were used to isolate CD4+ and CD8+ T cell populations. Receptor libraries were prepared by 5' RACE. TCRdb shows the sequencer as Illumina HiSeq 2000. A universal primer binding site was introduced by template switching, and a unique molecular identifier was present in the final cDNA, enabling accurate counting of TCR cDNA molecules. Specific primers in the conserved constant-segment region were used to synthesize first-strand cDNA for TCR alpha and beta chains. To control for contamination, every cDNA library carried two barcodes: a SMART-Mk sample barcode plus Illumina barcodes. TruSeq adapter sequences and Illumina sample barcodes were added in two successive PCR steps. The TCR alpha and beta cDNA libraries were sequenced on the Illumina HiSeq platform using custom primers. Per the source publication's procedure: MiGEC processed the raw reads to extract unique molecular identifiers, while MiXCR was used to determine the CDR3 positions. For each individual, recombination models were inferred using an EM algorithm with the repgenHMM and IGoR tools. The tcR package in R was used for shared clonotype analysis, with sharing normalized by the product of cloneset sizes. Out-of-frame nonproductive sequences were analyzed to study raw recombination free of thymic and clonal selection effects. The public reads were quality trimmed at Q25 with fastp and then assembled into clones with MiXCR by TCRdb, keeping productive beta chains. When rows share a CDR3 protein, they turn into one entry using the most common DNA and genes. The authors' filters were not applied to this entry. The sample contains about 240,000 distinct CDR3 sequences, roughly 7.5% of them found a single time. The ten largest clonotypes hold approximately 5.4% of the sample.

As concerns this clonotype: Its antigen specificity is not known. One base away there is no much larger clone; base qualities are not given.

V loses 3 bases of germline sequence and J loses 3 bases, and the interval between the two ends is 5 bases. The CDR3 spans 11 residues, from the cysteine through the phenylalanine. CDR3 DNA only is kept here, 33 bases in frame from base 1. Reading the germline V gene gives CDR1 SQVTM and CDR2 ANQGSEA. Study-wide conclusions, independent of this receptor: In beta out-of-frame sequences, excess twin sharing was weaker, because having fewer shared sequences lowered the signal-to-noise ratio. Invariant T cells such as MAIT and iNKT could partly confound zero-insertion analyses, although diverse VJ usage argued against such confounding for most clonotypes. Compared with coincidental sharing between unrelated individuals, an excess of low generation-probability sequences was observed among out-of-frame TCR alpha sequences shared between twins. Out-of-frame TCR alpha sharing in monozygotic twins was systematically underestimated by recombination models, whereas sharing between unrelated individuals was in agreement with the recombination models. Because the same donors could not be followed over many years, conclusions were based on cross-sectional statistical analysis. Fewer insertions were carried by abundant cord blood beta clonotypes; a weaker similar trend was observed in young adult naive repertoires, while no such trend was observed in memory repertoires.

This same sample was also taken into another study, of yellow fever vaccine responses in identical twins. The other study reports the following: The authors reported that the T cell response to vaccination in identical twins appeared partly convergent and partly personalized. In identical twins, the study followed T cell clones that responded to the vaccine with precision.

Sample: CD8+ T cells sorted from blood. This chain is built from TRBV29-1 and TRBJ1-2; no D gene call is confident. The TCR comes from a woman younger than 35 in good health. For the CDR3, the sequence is CSVDTDYGYTF. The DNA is TGCAGCGTTGACACAGACTATGGCTACACCTTC.